Following are 10 T cell receptor beta chains from one sample sequenced in a study of long-term antiretroviral therapy in people with HIV. Version v3.0 of the immunoSEQ assay was performed at survey level. Generated by immunoSEQ multiplex PCR, the TCRdb table keeps only in-frame clones and is missing some. The data show about 11,000 clones, 76% seen once. The starting material was unsorted PBMCs, obtained at the start of antiretroviral therapy, before treatment. Source of these receptors: a man aged 25 to 45 with HIV.

The CDR3 loop reads CASSFGAGGLQETQYF. CDR3 nucleotide sequence: TGTGCCAGCAGCTTTGGGGCAGGGGGCCTCCAAGAGACCCAGTACTTC. This chain uses TRBV7-9 with TRBJ2-5; 8 nucleotides align to TRBD1. The CDR3 runs 16 residues. Germline CDR1 and CDR2: SEHNR and FQNEAQ (reference sequence). The V gene end was trimmed by 3 bases and the J gene end by 1 base; junction bases not matched to a gene: 7.

There are a few counts of this clone. The chain joins TRBV28 to TRBJ1-5; a weak D match, TRBD1 (6 bases). The CDR3 runs 17 residues. CDR1 and CDR2 from the germline V gene are MDHEN and SYDVKM. V lost 5 bases and J lost 1, with 18 bases in between. The CDR3 bases are TGTGCCAGCAGTCCTCCCCCGGGGGGCGGAAGCAATCAGCCCCAGCATTTT. This encodes CASSPPPGGGSNQPQHF.

The chain uses TRBV25-1 and TRBJ1-4, with D uncertain. Germline-derived CDR1 and CDR2 are MGHDK and SYGVNS. The V and J ends lost 3 bases and 0 bases respectively, with 5 bases between them. The CDR3 is made up of 14 amino acids. The CDR3 here is CASSDRATNEKLFF. The CDR3 region has the DNA TGTGCCAGCAGTGACCGGGCAACTAATGAAAAACTGTTTTTT. Filled out from reference TRBV25-1 and TRBJ1-4, the complete variable domain reads EADIYQTPRYLVIGTGKKITLECSQTMGHDKMYWYQQDPGMELHLIHYSYGVNSTEKGDLSSESTVSRIRTEHFPLTLESARPSHTSQYLCASSDRATNEKLFFGSGTQLSVL.

The V call is TRBV27, the J call TRBJ2-7, with 8 bases lining up with TRBD1. The J segment lost 2 bases and the V segment lost 8 bases, leaving 5 bases of the junction unmatched. CDR1 MNHEY and CDR2 SMNVEV come from the germline V gene (reference sequence). The CDR3 is 13 amino acids. For the CDR3, the DNA is TGTGCCAGCGGGGGACAGGTGGCCTACGAGCAGTACTTC. Its translation: CASGGQVAYEQYF.

This clone was recorded only once. V is TRBV14 and J is TRBJ1-3; no definite D call. Germline CDR1 and CDR2: SGHDN and FVKESK. This CDR3 is built from 14 residues. V lost 0 bases, J lost 5 bases, and 8 bases lay in between. CDR3 DNA: TGTGCCAGCAGCCAAGATTTGGGTAGAAACACCATATATTTT. It yields the protein CASSQDLGRNTIYF.

In DNA form, the CDR3 reads TGTGCCTGGAGTGTACTATCGGAAAAACTGTTTTTT. Residues: CAWSVLSEKLFF. The rearrangement uses TRBV30 and TRBJ1-4; no firm D call. CDR1 is GTSNPN, CDR2 SVGIG, per germline (reference sequence). This CDR3 has 12 amino acids. Trimming stripped 0 bases from V and 8 bases from J, with 7 bases between.

The chain recombines TRBV2 with TRBJ1-2; D is ambiguous. V lost 3 bases and J lost 3, with 14 bases in between. The CDR3 is made up of 15 amino acids. In germline, CDR1 is SNHLY, CDR2 FYNNEI. The CDR3 sequence: CASSDTDPLYYGYTF. The CDR3 DNA reads as TGTGCCAGCAGTGATACAGACCCCCTATACTATGGCTACACCTTC. Looking up the rest from reference TRBV2 and TRBJ1-2 gives the full variable domain: EPEVTQTPSHQVTQMGQEVILRCVPISNHLYFYWYRQILGQKVEFLVSFYNNEISEKSEIFDDQFSVERPDGSNFTLKIRSTKLEDSAMYFCASSDTDPLYYGYTFGSGTRLTVV.

The J gene is TRBJ1-1, the V gene TRBV9; 8 positions agree with TRBD1. The germline V gene encodes CDR1 SGDLS and CDR2 YYNGEE. The CDR3 spans 16 residues. J gave up 7 bases and V 0 bases, and 11 bases lay outside the gene matches. CDR3 loop: CASSVVKGGQEGEAFF. CDR3 coding DNA: TGTGCCAGCAGCGTAGTTAAAGGGGGACAGGAGGGTGAAGCTTTCTTT.

The chain uses TRBV18 and TRBJ2-5, with TRBD2 identical over 8 bases. V gave up 1 base and J gave up 0 bases; unmatched junction bases: 1. The CDR3 extends over 15 amino acids. Germline CDR1 KGHSH, CDR2 LQKENI. The CDR3 bases are TGTGCCAGCTCACCACTAGCGGGGAACCAAGAGACCCAGTACTTC. Translation gives CASSPLAGNQETQYF.

The chain is built from TRBV15 and TRBJ1-1; no clear D gene. CDR1 and CDR2 (germline): LNHNV, YYDKDF (reference sequence). The CDR3 spans 20 residues. The ends were cut back, 0 bases at V and 1 base at J, with 24 bases in the middle. CDR3 in amino acids: CATSRDFRFEITAGNTEAFF. DNA of the CDR3: TGTGCCACCAGCAGAGATTTTAGATTCGAGATTACAGCAGGGAACACTGAAGCTTTCTTT.